The source of this TCR beta chain is a study of shared clonotypes between healthy human individuals. Germline V lookup: CDR1 LGHNA, CDR2 YNFKEQ. The CDR3 is 16 amino acids. J lost 2 bases, V lost 5 bases, and 9 bases had no gene match. Those who donated, Caucasian adults without exception, all lived in Nashville, Tennessee. 300 ng DNA, roughly 27,000 T cell genomes, went into unsorted PBMC replicate PCRs. Data came from immunoSEQ multiplex PCR; TCRdb stores just in-frame clones and leaves some out. The sample consists of about 480,000 clones, roughly 85% of them appearing once. Sequenced sample: PBMCs. This chain uses TRBV4-2 with TRBJ1-2, with 9 bases fitting TRBD1. The receptor was isolated from a woman aged 40-49 years in good health. Some clones in this sample may be carry-over from other donors' samples. The CDR3 spells CASSDLGQGLNYGYTF. CDR3 coding DNA: TGTGCCAGCAGCGATTTGGGACAGGGATTGAACTATGGCTACACCTTC.